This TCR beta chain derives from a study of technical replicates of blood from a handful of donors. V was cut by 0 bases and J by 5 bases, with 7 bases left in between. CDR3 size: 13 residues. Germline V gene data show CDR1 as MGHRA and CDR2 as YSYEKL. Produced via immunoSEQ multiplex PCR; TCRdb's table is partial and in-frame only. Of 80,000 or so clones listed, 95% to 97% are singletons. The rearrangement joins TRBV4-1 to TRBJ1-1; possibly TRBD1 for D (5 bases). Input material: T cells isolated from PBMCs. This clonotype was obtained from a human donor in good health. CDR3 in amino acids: CASSQDAGTEAFF. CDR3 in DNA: TGCGCCAGCAGCCAAGATGCAGGGACTGAAGCTTTCTTT.